Following are 30 T cell receptor beta chains from one sample sequenced in a study of human T cells and chemical hapten exposure. TCRdb passed the RACE reads through MiXCR, listing each CDR3 protein once. The sample shows about 30,000 distinct CDR3 sequences, 10% to 13% of them seen only once. Time point noted: pre-sensitization, week 0. Described treatment: therapeutic diphenylcyclopropenone sensitization with weekly scalp DPC. Researchers extracted total RNA from unfractionated whole blood. Sequenced material: whole blood, taken in connection with sensitization to the hapten diphenylcyclopropenone (DPC). Receptors originate from a man aged 50 to 60 with alopecia areata. Some clones in this sample may be carry-over from other donors' samples.

This clonotype occurred many times. The rearrangement links TRBV27 to TRBJ2-7; 13 bases agree with TRBD2. The CDR3 has 15 amino acids. Germline CDR1 MNHEY, CDR2 SMNVEV (reference sequence). V shed 8 bases, J shed 12 bases, and the junction held 16 bases outside the gene matches. The CDR3 DNA reads TGTGCCAGCGCCCTCTCCGGGACTAGCGGGATAGGGTGGTACTTC. It yields the protein CASALSGTSGIGWYF.

The sample holds many counts of this clonotype. This sequence joins TRBV5-5 and TRBJ2-5; D tentatively reads TRBD1 or TRBD2 (6 bases each). The CDR3 sequence is 13 residues long. CDR1 is SGHKS and CDR2 is YYEKEE in the germline V gene (reference sequence). V dropped 1 base and J dropped 5 bases, with 9 bases sitting between them. CDR3 amino acids: CASSLTGAETQYF. CDR3 bases: TGTGCCAGCAGCTTGACGGGGGCGGAGACCCAGTACTTC.

This clonotype occurred many times. J is TRBJ2-1 and V is TRBV7-9, with D perhaps TRBD2 (5 bases). The length of the CDR3 is 12 residues. The germline V gene encodes CDR1 SEHNR and CDR2 FQNEAQ (reference sequence). V shed 5 bases and J shed 9 bases, with 11 bases lying between them. The CDR3 protein is CASSPLGSEQFF. The CDR3 DNA follows: TGTGCCAGCAGCCCACTGGGGAGTGAGCAGTTCTTC. Filled out from reference TRBV7-9 and TRBJ2-1, the complete variable domain reads DTGVSQNPRHKITKRGQNVTFRCDPISEHNRLYWYRQTLGQGPEFLTYFQNEAQLEKSRLLSDRFSAERPKGSFSTLEIQRTEQGDSAMYLCASSPLGSEQFFGPGTRLTVL.

This clonotype was counted between two and nine times. This chain's CDR3 is CSARTINTGELFF. The DNA for the CDR3 is TGCAGTGCTCGGACTATTAACACCGGGGAGCTGTTTTTT. The chain carries TRBV20-1 and TRBJ2-2; possibly TRBD2 for D (6 bases). CDR3 length: 13 residues. The germline V gene has CDR1 DFQATT and CDR2 SNEGSKA (reference sequence). V dropped 5 bases and J dropped 2 bases, with 9 bases sitting between them.

V is TRBV4-1 and J is TRBJ2-1; D uncertain. CDR3 length: 13 amino acids. With 0 bases removed from V and 9 bases from J, the gap between germline ends came to 9 bases. Germline V gene sequence: CDR1 MGHRA, CDR2 YSYEKL. DNA of the CDR3: TGCGCCAGCAGCCAAGATCGAGGTAGTGAGCAGTTCTTC. As protein: CASSQDRGSEQFF.

This clonotype was detected ten times or more. V is TRBV29-1 and J is TRBJ2-2, with 10 bases lining up with TRBD1. CDR3 length equals 14 residues. After removal of 7 bases from V and 3 bases from J, the junction contained 5 bases not matched to a gene. Germline CDR1 and CDR2: SQVTM and ANQGSEA. Written as DNA, the CDR3 is TGCAGCGGGAGGGGGACAGGGGACACCGGGGAGCTGTTTTTT. Its protein product is CSGRGTGDTGELFF.

The rearrangement joins TRBV6-5 to TRBJ2-1; 8 bases are shared with TRBD1. V trimming: 6 bases; J trimming: 9 bases; junction bases outside the gene matches: 4. This CDR3 comprises 12 residues. Germline CDR1 is MNHEY and CDR2 is SVGAGI. In DNA form, the CDR3 reads TGTGCCAGCAGACCACAGGGGGGTGAGCAGTTCTTC. This codes for CASRPQGGEQFF.

This clonotype was seen repeatedly, ten times or more. The rearrangement uses TRBV6-6 and TRBJ1-1, with D tentatively TRBD1 (5 bases). The V end lost 7 bases, the J end lost 5 bases, and 17 bases lay between the germline ends. The CDR3 consists of 14 residues. Germline V gives CDR1 MNHNY, CDR2 SVGAGI (reference sequence). CDR3 in amino acids: CASTREEFGTEAFF. The CDR3 nucleotides are TGTGCCAGCACCAGGGAGGAGTTCGGTACTGAAGCTTTCTTT.

This clonotype appeared many times. The genes are TRBV11-2 and TRBJ2-1; D possibly corresponds to TRBD2 (6 bases). The CDR3 has 14 residues. Trimming shortened V by 0 bases and J by 5 bases, and 8 bases separated the two germline ends. The germline CDR1 and CDR2 sequences are SGHAT and FQNNGV. The chain's CDR3 is CASSLELADNEQFF. CDR3 nucleotides: TGTGCCAGCAGCTTAGAATTAGCGGACAATGAGCAGTTCTTC.

A word on this clonotype: This may stem from a read error, because a much larger clone lies one nucleotide away. The chain recombines TRBV4-2 with TRBJ2-7; 9 nucleotides agree with TRBD1. This CDR3 spans 14 amino acids. Looked up from germline, CDR1 is LGHNA and CDR2 is YNFKEQ. The CDR3, as DNA: TGTGCCAGCAGCCACACCGGGACAGGGAACGAGCGGTACTTC. The encoded protein is CASSHTGTGNERYF.

The sample holds a few counts of this clonotype. The V call is TRBV20-1, the J call TRBJ2-7; 8 bases agree with TRBD2. The CDR3 length is 14 residues. In germline, CDR1 is DFQATT, CDR2 SNEGSKA (reference sequence). Trimming removed 4 bases from V and 1 base from J; junction bases left unmatched: 6. The CDR3 sequence: CSATLAGPSYEQYF. The CDR3 nucleotides are TGCAGTGCTACCCTAGCGGGTCCTTCCTACGAGCAGTACTTC.

The V call is TRBV29-1, the J call TRBJ2-7; D unclear. Germline V gene sequence: CDR1 SQVTM, CDR2 ANQGSEA. The CDR3 length is 11 residues. V was pared by 4 bases and J by 2 bases, with 6 bases between. The CDR3 DNA reads TGCAGCGTTGTACATGCCTACGAGCAGTACTTC. It codes for CSVVHAYEQYF.

There are a few counts of this clonotype. The J gene is TRBJ2-4, the V gene TRBV20-1; D not certain. Germline CDR1 DFQATT, CDR2 SNEGSKA (reference sequence). The V end lost 3 bases, the J end lost 0 bases, and 6 bases lay between the germline ends. CDR3 length: 13 amino acids. In nucleotides, the CDR3 is TGCAGTGCTAGCGAGCTAGCCAAAAACATTCAGTACTTC. Residues: CSASELAKNIQYF.

This clonotype has at least ten counts. The chain combines TRBV29-1 with TRBJ2-7; D is tentatively TRBD1 or TRBD2 (5 bases each). The CDR3 loop spans 13 amino acids. Trimming took 3 bases from V and 7 from J, leaving 16 bases between them. In germline, CDR1 is SQVTM, CDR2 ANQGSEA. CDR3 sequence reads: CSVEYRGSGEQYF. The CDR3, as DNA: TGCAGCGTTGAGTATCGGGGCTCGGGAGAGCAGTACTTC.

This clonotype was seen ten or more times. The chain couples TRBV24-1 to TRBJ2-1; D may be TRBD1 (5 bases). The CDR3 has 15 amino acids. Germline CDR1 and CDR2: KGHDR and SFDVKD. V lost 1 base and J 2 bases, leaving 8 bases between the germline ends. The DNA of the CDR3 is TGTGCCACCAGTGATTTCGCAGGGCCCTACAATGAGCAGTTCTTC. Translating it yields CATSDFAGPYNEQFF.

This clonotype was recorded at least ten times. This chain uses TRBV29-1 with TRBJ2-2; no clear D. This CDR3 region has 14 residues. With 4 bases removed from V and 0 bases from J, the gap between germline ends came to 9 bases. CDR1 and CDR2 (germline): SQVTM, ANQGSEA. This chain's CDR3 is CSVVRQANTGELFF. Here the CDR3 DNA reads TGCAGCGTTGTGCGGCAGGCGAACACCGGGGAGCTGTTTTTT.

This clonotype was observed a few times. The V call is TRBV12-3 or TRBV12-4, the J call TRBJ1-6; D gene unclear. CDR3 size: 14 residues. Trimming removed 6 bases at V and 7 bases at J, with 13 bases between. CDR3 DNA sequence: TGTGCCAGCAGCCTCTCCGTAGGGAATTCACCCCTCCACTTT. Its protein product is CASSLSVGNSPLHF.

This clonotype was seen only a few times. This rearrangement joins TRBV9 to TRBJ2-5; a possible D gene is TRBD2 (7 bases). From germline, CDR1 is SGDLS and CDR2 YYNGEE. V was pared by 2 bases and J by 5 bases, with 13 bases between. The CDR3 length is 14 residues. CDR3 nucleotides: TGTGCCAGCAGCGTGGGACACGGGGGGGAGACCCAGTACTTC. Encoded protein: CASSVGHGGETQYF.

This clonotype came up many times. As DNA, the CDR3 is TGTGCCAGCAGCCCGGGACAGGCGACCTATGGCTACACCTTC. Its translation: CASSPGQATYGYTF. The V gene is TRBV9, the J gene TRBJ1-2, with TRBD1 identical over 8 bases. This CDR3 contains 14 residues. After removal of 4 bases from V and 4 bases from J, the junction contained 6 bases not matched to a gene. Germline V CDR1 and CDR2: SGDLS, YYNGEE. Full variable domain (outside the CDR3, taken from reference TRBV9 and TRBJ1-2): DSGVTQTPKHLITATGQRVTLRCSPRSGDLSVYWYQQSLDQGLQFLIQYYNGEERAKGNILERFSAQQFPDLHSELNLSSLELGDSALYFCASSPGQATYGYTFGSGTRLTVV.

This clonotype was seen more than once but under ten times. The CDR3 protein is CASSSPQGPRKEQYF. CDR3 DNA: TGTGCCAGCAGCTCCCCCCAAGGACCCCGGAAGGAGCAGTACTTC. The J gene is TRBJ2-7, the V gene TRBV7-9, with D unclear. Trimming removed 4 bases at V and 7 bases at J, with 20 bases between. Germline V lookup: CDR1 SEHNR, CDR2 FQNEAQ (reference sequence). The CDR3 consists of 15 residues.

This sequence joins TRBV5-1 and TRBJ2-5, with D perhaps matching TRBD2 (6 bases). The CDR3 has 15 residues. In germline, CDR1 is SGHRS, CDR2 YFSETQ. V was pared by 0 bases and J by 5 bases, with 14 bases between. The DNA for the CDR3 is TGCGCCAGCAGCTTGGCCTGGGGGGTAGAGGAGACCCAGTACTTC. This translates into CASSLAWGVEETQYF.

This chain links TRBV7-2 with TRBJ2-7; 10 bases align to TRBD1. Germline CDR1 is SGHTA and CDR2 is FQGNSA. The V segment lost 3 bases and the J segment 7 bases; nucleotides outside the gene matches: 6. The CDR3 has 14 amino acids. CDR3 in amino acids: CASSFDRGRREQYF. CDR3 coding DNA: TGTGCCAGCAGCTTCGACAGGGGGCGGCGGGAGCAGTACTTC. The full variable domain, with the rest looked up from reference TRBV7-2 and TRBJ2-7, is GAGVSQSPSNKVTEKGKDVELRCDPISGHTALYWYRQSLGQGLEFLIYFQGNSAPDKSGLPSDRFSAERTGGSVSTLTIQRTQQEDSAVYLCASSFDRGRREQYFGPGTRLTVT.

This clonotype appeared many times. The chain has TRBV7-2 and TRBJ2-7, with a weak D call TRBD2 (5 bases). Germline CDR1 is SGHTA and CDR2 is FQGNSA. CDR3 size: 13 residues. V shed 3 bases and J shed 6 bases, with 12 bases lying between them. CDR3 DNA sequence: TGTGCCAGCAGCTTGAGGGAGAAAGGCGAGCAGTACTTC. Translated, it gives CASSLREKGEQYF.

This clonotype has a count of ten or more. This sequence joins TRBV18 and TRBJ1-2, with TRBD1 matching 7 bases. With V trimmed by 3 bases and J by 4 bases, 5 bases remained unmatched. Germline CDR1 reads KGHSH; CDR2 reads LQKENI. The CDR3 covers 14 residues. The CDR3 sequence: CASSPGQRSYGYTF. The CDR3 DNA follows: TGTGCCAGCTCACCGGGACAGCGGAGCTATGGCTACACCTTC.

This clonotype was found many times. The CDR3 coding sequence is TGTGCCAGCTCACCCCTACTGGAAGCCCAAGAGACCCAGTACTTC. Its translation is CASSPLLEAQETQYF. The V gene is TRBV18, the J gene TRBJ2-5; D remains unclear. V was clipped by 3 bases and J by 1 base, with 12 bases between them. This CDR3 has 15 residues. Germline assignment: CDR1 KGHSH and CDR2 LQKENI.

Many counts were recorded for this clonotype. The V gene is TRBV7-8, the J gene TRBJ2-3, with 11 bases lining up with TRBD2. Germline lookup yields CDR1 SGHVS and CDR2 FQNEAQ. Unmatched junction bases numbered 14, after V lost 7 bases and J lost 2 bases. This CDR3 contains 18 residues. CDR3 protein: CASTTDSGRGGITDTQYF. The CDR3 nucleotides are TGTGCCAGCACCACCGATAGCGGGAGGGGCGGAATCACAGATACGCAGTATTTT.

This clonotype was recorded at least ten times. The rearrangement links TRBV7-8 to TRBJ1-1; the D gene is possibly TRBD1 (6 bases). The CDR3 is 12 amino acids. From germline, CDR1 is SGHVS and CDR2 FQNEAQ. V lost 5 bases, J lost 9 bases, and 13 bases lay in between. The CDR3 region has the DNA TGTGCCAGCAGCGTATACAGGGCCCAAGCTTTCTTT. Protein product: CASSVYRAQAFF.

This clonotype appeared many times. J is TRBJ2-2 and V is TRBV7-2; no clear D. Between the trimmed V and J ends, which lost 3 bases and 3 bases, there was a span of 11 bases. The CDR3 totals 15 residues. In germline, CDR1 is SGHTA, CDR2 FQGNSA. This CDR3 reads CASSLARVDTGELFF. CDR3 coding DNA: TGTGCCAGCAGCTTGGCACGAGTTGACACCGGGGAGCTGTTTTTT. Using reference TRBV7-2 and TRBJ2-2 for the parts outside the CDR3, the full variable domain is GAGVSQSPSNKVTEKGKDVELRCDPISGHTALYWYRQSLGQGLEFLIYFQGNSAPDKSGLPSDRFSAERTGGSVSTLTIQRTQQEDSAVYLCASSLARVDTGELFFGEGSRLTVL.

The chain's CDR3 is CASSLEPGDYEQYF. The CDR3 bases are TGTGCCAGCAGTTTAGAGCCGGGGGACTACGAGCAGTACTTC. The chain employs TRBV12-3 or TRBV12-4 and TRBJ2-7, with a tentative D call TRBD2 (6 bases). This CDR3 is 14 amino acids long. Deletions cut 1 base from V and 3 bases from J, with 10 bases between.

This clonotype was detected ten times or more. The chain is built from TRBV4-3 and TRBJ2-3; 7 bases align to TRBD2. Germline V gives CDR1 LGHNA, CDR2 YSLEER. The V gene end was trimmed by 5 bases and the J gene end by 5 bases; junction bases not matched to a gene: 16. This CDR3 spans 17 amino acids. The CDR3 nucleotides read TGCGCCAGCAGCGCAAGAGACGGAGCGGGATCGGTAGATACGCAGTATTTT. As protein: CASSARDGAGSVDTQYF.